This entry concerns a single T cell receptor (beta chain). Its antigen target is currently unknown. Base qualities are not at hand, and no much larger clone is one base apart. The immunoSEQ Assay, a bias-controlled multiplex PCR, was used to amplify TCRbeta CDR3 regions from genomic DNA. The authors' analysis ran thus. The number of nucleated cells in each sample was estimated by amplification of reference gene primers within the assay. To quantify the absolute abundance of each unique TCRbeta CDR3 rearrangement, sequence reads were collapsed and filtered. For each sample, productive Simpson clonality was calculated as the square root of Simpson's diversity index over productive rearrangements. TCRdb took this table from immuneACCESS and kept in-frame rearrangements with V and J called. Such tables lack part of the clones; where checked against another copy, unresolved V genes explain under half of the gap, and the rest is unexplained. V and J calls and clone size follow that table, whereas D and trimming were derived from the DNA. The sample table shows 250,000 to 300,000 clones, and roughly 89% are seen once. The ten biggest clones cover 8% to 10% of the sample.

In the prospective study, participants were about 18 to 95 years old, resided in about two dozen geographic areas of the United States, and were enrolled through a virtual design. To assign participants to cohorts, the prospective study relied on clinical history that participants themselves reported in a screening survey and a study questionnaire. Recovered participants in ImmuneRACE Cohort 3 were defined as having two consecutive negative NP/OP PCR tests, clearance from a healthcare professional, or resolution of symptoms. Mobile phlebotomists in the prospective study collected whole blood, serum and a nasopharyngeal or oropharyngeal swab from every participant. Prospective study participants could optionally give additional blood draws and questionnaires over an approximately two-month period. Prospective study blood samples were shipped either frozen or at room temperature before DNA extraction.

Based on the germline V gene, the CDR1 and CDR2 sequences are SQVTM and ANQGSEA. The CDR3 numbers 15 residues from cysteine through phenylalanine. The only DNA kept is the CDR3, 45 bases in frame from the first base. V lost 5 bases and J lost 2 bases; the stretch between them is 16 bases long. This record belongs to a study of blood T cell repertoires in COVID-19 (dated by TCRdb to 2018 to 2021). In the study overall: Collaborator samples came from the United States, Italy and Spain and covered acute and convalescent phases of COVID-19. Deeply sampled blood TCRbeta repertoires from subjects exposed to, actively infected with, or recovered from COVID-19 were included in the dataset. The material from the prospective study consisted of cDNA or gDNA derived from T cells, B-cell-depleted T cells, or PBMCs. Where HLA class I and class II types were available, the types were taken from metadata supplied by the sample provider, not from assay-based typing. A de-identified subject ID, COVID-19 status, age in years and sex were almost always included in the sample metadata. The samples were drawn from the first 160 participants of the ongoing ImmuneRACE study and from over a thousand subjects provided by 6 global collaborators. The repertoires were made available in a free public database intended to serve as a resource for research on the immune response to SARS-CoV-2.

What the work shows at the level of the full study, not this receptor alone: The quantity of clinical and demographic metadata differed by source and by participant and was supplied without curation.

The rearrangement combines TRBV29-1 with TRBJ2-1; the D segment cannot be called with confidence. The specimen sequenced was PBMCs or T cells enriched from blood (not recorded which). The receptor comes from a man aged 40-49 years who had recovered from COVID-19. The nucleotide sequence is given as TGCAGCGTTCGCCTGGGCCAGGCGACCTACAATGAGCAGTTCTTC. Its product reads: CSVRLGQATYNEQFF.